Listed here are 19 T cell receptor beta chains from one sample, sequenced in a study of blood T cell repertoires in COVID-19. Repertoires were generated with immunoSEQ multiplex PCR, while TCRdb's copy carries only in-frame clones and drops some. The repertoire consists of around 130,000 clones, with less than 85% occurring once and the leading ten covering 12%. Sequencing was performed on peripheral blood. Receptors were obtained from a woman aged 55 to 70 with acute or convalescent COVID-19.

The chain uses TRBV7-9 and TRBJ1-1, with D unclear. The germline V gene has CDR1 SEHNR and CDR2 FQNEAQ (reference sequence). The CDR3 spans 12 residues. V shed 7 bases and J shed 5 bases, with 11 bases lying between them. CDR3 in amino acids: CASTPRGTEAFF. The CDR3 DNA sequence: TGTGCCAGCACCCCTCGGGGAACTGAAGCTTTCTTT.

V and J are TRBV2 and TRBJ1-5; 8 bases map to TRBD1. Germline lookup yields CDR1 SNHLY and CDR2 FYNNEI. CDR3 length equals 14 residues. J was trimmed by 7 bases and V by 5 bases; bases with no gene match: 7. CDR3 in DNA: TGTGCCAGCAGTCCGGGACAGGAGACCCAGCCCCAGCATTTT. Translation: CASSPGQETQPQHF.

This clone was observed once. The chain combines TRBV19 with TRBJ1-1; D unresolved. This CDR3 spans 13 amino acids. CDR1 is LNHDA, CDR2 SQIVND, per germline (reference sequence). Trimming stripped 3 bases from V and 11 bases from J, with 16 bases between. DNA of the CDR3: TGTGCCAGTAGTATCCCGGGGTTCCCGTCCGCTTTCTTT. This encodes CASSIPGFPSAFF.

The chain couples TRBV7-3 to TRBJ2-3; 8 positions match TRBD2. Germline CDR1 SGHTA, CDR2 FQGTGA. CDR3 length: 14 amino acids. J lost 1 base, V lost 4 bases, and 1 base had no gene match. This chain's CDR3 is CASSSGGGTDTQYF. The CDR3 DNA sequence: TGTGCCAGCAGCTCCGGGGGGGGCACAGATACGCAGTATTTT.

The chain recombines TRBV4-2 with TRBJ2-7; D might be TRBD2 (6 bases). CDR3 size: 15 residues. Germline values: CDR1 LGHNA, CDR2 YNFKEQ. V was cut by 2 bases and J by 3 bases, with 14 bases left in between. DNA of the CDR3: TGTGCCAGCAGCCAAAGCGATGGGGGACTCTACGAGCAGTACGTC. Translating it yields CASSQSDGGLYEQYV.

The genes are TRBV19 and TRBJ1-1; 10 bases map to TRBD1. The CDR3 covers 14 residues. The trim removed 3 bases at V and 7 bases at J, leaving 5 bases unmatched. Germline V gene sequence: CDR1 LNHDA, CDR2 SQIVND (reference sequence). The CDR3 nucleotides read TGTGCCAGTAGTATTACGGGACAGGGGAGTGAAGCTTTCTTT. Encoded protein: CASSITGQGSEAFF.

CDR3 bases: TGTGCCAGCTCGGACAGGGAAGGGACTGAAGCTTTCTTT. It specifies CASSDREGTEAFF. The chain joins TRBV18 to TRBJ1-1, with 8 positions matching TRBD1. This CDR3 region has 13 residues. Losses at the gene ends were 6 bases for V and 5 bases for J; bases not matched to a gene: 5. Germline V CDR1 and CDR2: KGHSH, LQKENI.

The chain links TRBV27 to TRBJ1-6, with 10 bases aligning to TRBD1. The germline V gene has CDR1 MNHEY and CDR2 SMNVEV (reference sequence). The CDR3 has 14 amino acids. V lost 6 bases, J lost 8 bases, and 4 bases stayed unmatched. CDR3 DNA: TGTGCCAGCAGGAGGACAGGGGGACATTCACCCCTCCACTTT. Protein sequence: CASRRTGGHSPLHF.

This chain links TRBV5-6 with TRBJ1-2; TRBD1 might be the D (5 bases). V lost 4 bases and J lost 0, with 13 bases in between. Germline V gene lookup returns CDR1 SGHDT and CDR2 YYEEEE. The CDR3 loop spans 15 amino acids. CDR3: CASSLRTQTNYGYTF. CDR3 DNA sequence: TGTGCCAGCAGCCTGAGGACACAAACTAACTATGGCTACACCTTC.

The rearrangement joins TRBV5-1 to TRBJ1-3, with D maybe TRBD1 (5 bases). Germline V CDR1 and CDR2: SGHRS, YFSETQ. The CDR3 covers 15 residues. V lost 3 bases and J 0 bases, leaving 10 bases between the germline ends. The CDR3 DNA reads TGCGCCAGCAGCTCTTTTGGGGCCTCTGGAAACACCATATATTTT. This gives the protein CASSSFGASGNTIYF.

This chain joins TRBV20-1 and TRBJ2-7; maybe TRBD2 (5 bases). The length of the CDR3 is 11 residues. Trimming stripped 3 bases from V and 4 bases from J, with 7 bases between. CDR1 is DFQATT, CDR2 SNEGSKA, per germline (reference sequence). The CDR3: CSASTGYEQYV. Written as DNA, the CDR3 is TGCAGTGCTAGCACGGGATACGAGCAGTACGTC.

V gene TRBV5-1 combines with J gene TRBJ1-1; TRBD1 might be the D (6 bases). Deletions cut 4 bases from V and 6 bases from J, with 16 bases between. This CDR3 comprises 14 residues. Germline-derived CDR1 and CDR2 are SGHRS and YFSETQ. The CDR3 region is CASSGNREGSEAFF. The CDR3 coding sequence is TGCGCCAGCAGCGGGAACAGGGAAGGATCTGAAGCTTTCTTT.

V is TRBV4-2 and J is TRBJ2-3; TRBD1 might be the D (5 bases). V was clipped by 0 bases and J by 3 bases, with 16 bases between them. This CDR3 has 17 residues. Germline loops: CDR1 LGHNA, CDR2 YNFKEQ. CDR3 DNA: TGTGCCAGCAGCCAAGACTGGGGCCAGGGCGGTACAGATACGCAGTATTTT. Its protein product is CASSQDWGQGGTDTQYF.

The V gene is TRBV7-8, the J gene TRBJ1-1, with D perhaps matching TRBD1 (6 bases). V was trimmed by 3 bases and J by 7 bases, leaving 12 bases between them. The germline gives CDR1 SGHVS, CDR2 FQNEAQ. This CDR3 comprises 13 residues. The CDR3 reads CASSFGQNFEAFF. CDR3 coding DNA: TGTGCCAGCAGCTTCGGACAGAACTTTGAAGCTTTCTTT.

This clone was detected a few times. The chain links TRBV19 to TRBJ2-5, with D possibly being TRBD2 (5 bases). Germline V gene lookup returns CDR1 LNHDA and CDR2 SQIVND (reference sequence). With 9 bases removed from V and 5 bases from J, the gap between germline ends came to 19 bases. This CDR3 has 14 amino acids. The CDR3 loop reads CASNPGITGETQYF. In DNA, the CDR3 is TGTGCCAGCAACCCGGGGATCACGGGGGAGACCCAGTACTTC. Together with reference TRBV19 and TRBJ2-5, the CDR3 gives the full variable domain: DGGITQSPKYLFRKEGQNVTLSCEQNLNHDAMYWYRQDPGQGLRLIYYSQIVNDFQKGDIAEGYSVSREKKESFPLTVTSAQKNPTAFYLCASNPGITGETQYFGPGTRLLVL.

The genes are TRBV29-1 and TRBJ2-1, with 8 bases aligning to TRBD1. Trimming took 3 bases from V and 7 from J; bases not matched to a gene: 8. The CDR3 loop spans 14 amino acids. The V gene's germline CDR1 is SQVTM and CDR2 ANQGSEA. The CDR3 nucleotides are TGCAGCGTTGATGGTCAGGGGGCGCGAAATGAGCAGTTCTTC. It is translated as CSVDGQGARNEQFF.

This chain uses TRBV18 with TRBJ2-5, with a possible D match to TRBD1 (5 bases). There are 15 residues in the CDR3. V was trimmed by 1 base and J by 5 bases, leaving 14 bases between them. Germline lookup yields CDR1 KGHSH and CDR2 LQKENI. CDR3 DNA sequence: TGTGCCAGCTCACCACTTACGGACAATGGGGAGACCCAGTACTTC. Translation: CASSPLTDNGETQYF. Filled out from reference TRBV18 and TRBJ2-5, the complete variable domain reads NAGVMQNPRHLVRRRGQEARLRCSPMKGHSHVYWYRQLPEEGLKFMVYLQKENIIDESGMPKERFSAEFPKEGPSILRIQQVVRGDSAAYFCASSPLTDNGETQYFGPGTRLLVL.

The chain recombines TRBV7-3 with TRBJ1-2; D may be TRBD1 (5 bases). CDR1 is SGHTA, CDR2 FQGTGA, per germline. The CDR3 consists of 15 residues. V gave up 5 bases and J gave up 2 bases, with 15 bases separating them. CDR3 protein: CASSPSPTANYGYTF. Written as DNA, the CDR3 is TGTGCCAGCAGCCCATCCCCGACAGCGAACTATGGCTACACCTTC.

CDR3 nucleotides: TGTGCCAGCAGATCGGGACTAGGTTTGGCCGGGGAGCTGTTTTTT. Amino acid sequence: CASRSGLGLAGELFF. The V and J genes are TRBV7-2 and TRBJ2-2, with TRBD2 identical over 8 bases. CDR1 is SGHTA, CDR2 FQGNSA, per germline. The length of the CDR3 is 15 residues. V trimming: 6 bases; J trimming: 6 bases; junction bases outside the gene matches: 9.